A selection of T cell receptor beta chains follows, all from one sample in a study of T cell repertoires in cytomegalovirus infection. No cognate antigen is known for these TCRs. TCRdb reprocessed the reads with MiXCR, giving one entry per CDR3 protein. The sample lists around 71,000 distinct CDR3 sequences, roughly 39% seen once, with over 90% in the top ten. This specimen was CD8+ T cells from cultured PBMCs, taken from culture after CMV antigen stimulation. The receptors derive from a human donor in good health (CMV status not recorded). Some clones in this sample may be carry-over from other donors' samples. Each CDR3 is given with its conserved first and last residue. Fields, in order: V gene, D gene, clone size, J gene, CDR3 DNA, CDR3 protein. A D gene is named only where the DNA matches it firmly. The size of a clone is reported for some rows only, either as once, few or many, or as a class for expanded clones.

V gene: TRBV5-8; D gene: NA; clone size: NA; J gene: TRBJ1-5; CDR3 DNA: TGTGCCAGCAGCCTGGGGGGGGCAAGGCCCCAGCATTTT; CDR3 protein: CASSLGGARPQHF
V gene: TRBV6-5; D gene: NA; clone size: few; J gene: TRBJ1-1; CDR3 DNA: TGTGCCAGCAGTTACGTGGGCACCAGTGAAGCTTTCTTT; CDR3 protein: CASSYVGTSEAFF
V gene: TRBV2; D gene: NA; clone size: once; J gene: TRBJ2-1; CDR3 DNA: TGTGCCAGCACTGCGGATAGCTCCTACAATGAGCAGTTCTTC; CDR3 protein: CASTADSSYNEQFF
V gene: TRBV4-1; D gene: NA; clone size: once; J gene: TRBJ2-7; CDR3 DNA: TGCGCCAGCAGCCGTCGGGGCGGAGGGGGAATCTACGAGCAGTACTTC; CDR3 protein: CASSRRGGGGIYEQYF
V gene: TRBV2; D gene: TRBD2; clone size: NA; J gene: TRBJ2-3; CDR3 DNA: TGTGCCAGCCCGGGGGGGCTCACAGATACGCAGTATTTT; CDR3 protein: CASPGGLTDTQYF
V gene: TRBV5-1; D gene: NA; clone size: NA; J gene: TRBJ2-3; CDR3 DNA: TGCGCCAGCAGCTTGGAACAGCCGAGCCACCTCTCCACAGATACGCAGTATTTT; CDR3 protein: CASSLEQPSHLSTDTQYF
V gene: TRBV6-5; D gene: NA; clone size: NA; J gene: TRBJ2-1; CDR3 DNA: TGTGCCAGCAGTTACCTCGCGGGCTACTCCTACAATGAGCAGTTCTTC; CDR3 protein: CASSYLAGYSYNEQFF
V gene: TRBV27; D gene: NA; clone size: few; J gene: TRBJ2-5; CDR3 DNA: TGTGCCAGCAGTGGGGAGCGGAGCGGGTCCCCCCGGGAGACCCAGTACTTC; CDR3 protein: CASSGERSGSPRETQYF
V gene: TRBV29-1; D gene: TRBD2; clone size: NA; J gene: TRBJ2-1; CDR3 DNA: TGCAGCGTTGAGGGGGGGGCTAGCGGGTACAATGAGCAGTTCTTC; CDR3 protein: CSVEGGASGYNEQFF
V gene: TRBV7-2; D gene: NA; clone size: many; J gene: TRBJ2-1; CDR3 DNA: TGTGCCAGCAGCCTCTTCGGGACACCAAACTTTAGGGGCTACAATGAGCAGTTCTTC; CDR3 protein: CASSLFGTPNFRGYNEQFF
V gene: TRBV11-2; D gene: TRBD1; clone size: few; J gene: TRBJ1-6; CDR3 DNA: TGTGCCAGCAGCTTAGGCCAGGGGGTGCCGGTGGGTTCACCCCTCCACTTT; CDR3 protein: CASSLGQGVPVGSPLHF
V gene: TRBV4-2; D gene: NA; clone size: few; J gene: TRBJ2-1; CDR3 DNA: TGTGCCAGCAGCCAAGAGGCGGGGGCTACCCCCTACAATGAGCAGTTCTTC; CDR3 protein: CASSQEAGATPYNEQFF
V gene: TRBV20-1; D gene: NA; clone size: NA; J gene: TRBJ2-1; CDR3 DNA: TGCAGTGCTAGAGTTGGGTCTTTGGACGAGCAGTTCTTC; CDR3 protein: CSARVGSLDEQFF
V gene: TRBV28; D gene: NA; clone size: NA; J gene: TRBJ1-1; CDR3 DNA: TGTGCCAGCAGCCTCCACCTCGGGGGTAGAGGCACTGAAGCTTTCTTT; CDR3 protein: CASSLHLGGRGTEAFF
V gene: TRBV6-5; D gene: TRBD2; clone size: once; J gene: TRBJ2-1; CDR3 DNA: TGTGCCAGCAGTGCTGCGGGGGGGACCTACAATGAGCAGTTCTTC; CDR3 protein: CASSAAGGTYNEQFF
V gene: TRBV7-9; D gene: TRBD2; clone size: NA; J gene: TRBJ2-2; CDR3 DNA: TGTGCCAGCAGCCCAATACTGATGGAAGCGGGGGTAACACCCGGGGAGCTGTTTTTT; CDR3 protein: CASSPILMEAGVTPGELFF
V gene: TRBV20-1; D gene: NA; clone size: NA; J gene: TRBJ2-5; CDR3 DNA: TGCAGTGCTAGAGATGAGTGGGCCAGACAAGAGACCCAGTACTTC; CDR3 protein: CSARDEWARQETQYF
V gene: TRBV20-1; D gene: TRBD1; clone size: few; J gene: TRBJ1-5; CDR3 DNA: TGCAGTGCTCCGGACAGGGAAAATTTCCAGCCCCAGCATTTT; CDR3 protein: CSAPDRENFQPQHF
V gene: TRBV7-2; D gene: TRBD2; clone size: few; J gene: TRBJ2-7; CDR3 DNA: TGTGCCAGCAGCTCCCCGGGACTAGTTATCTACGAGCAGTACTTC; CDR3 protein: CASSSPGLVIYEQYF
V gene: TRBV27; D gene: NA; clone size: NA; J gene: TRBJ2-5; CDR3 DNA: TGTGCCAGCAGTTTACGGACAGACGGAGAGACCCAGTACTTC; CDR3 protein: CASSLRTDGETQYF
V gene: TRBV20-1; D gene: TRBD2; clone size: NA; J gene: TRBJ2-3; CDR3 DNA: TGCAGTGCTAGAGCGACTAGCGGAAGCACAGATACGCAGTATTTT; CDR3 protein: CSARATSGSTDTQYF
V gene: TRBV6-2/TRBV6-3; D gene: NA; clone size: few; J gene: TRBJ1-1; CDR3 DNA: TGTGCCAGCAGCTCGGCCGAGAACACTGAAGCTTTCTTT; CDR3 protein: CASSSAENTEAFF
V gene: TRBV4-1; D gene: TRBD2; clone size: NA; J gene: TRBJ2-1; CDR3 DNA: TGCGCCAGCAGCCAAGTTCCTAGCGGGGCGGACGAGCAGTTCTTC; CDR3 protein: CASSQVPSGADEQFF
V gene: TRBV7-9; D gene: TRBD1; clone size: few; J gene: TRBJ1-2; CDR3 DNA: TGTGCCAGCAGCTTAGGAGGACAGGGAACCTATGGCTACACCTTC; CDR3 protein: CASSLGGQGTYGYTF
V gene: TRBV4-1; D gene: NA; clone size: NA; J gene: TRBJ1-5; CDR3 DNA: TGCGCCAGCAGCCAAGATTACCCAGGAAGCAATCAGCCCCAGCATTTT; CDR3 protein: CASSQDYPGSNQPQHF
V gene: TRBV4-3; D gene: NA; clone size: NA; J gene: TRBJ1-6; CDR3 DNA: TGCGCCAGCAGCCAGGACAAGAGCTCCTATAATTCACCCCTCCACTTT; CDR3 protein: CASSQDKSSYNSPLHF
V gene: TRBV6-2/TRBV6-3; D gene: NA; clone size: NA; J gene: TRBJ2-3; CDR3 DNA: TGTGCCAGCAGTTACGTGGACGGCACAGATACGCAGTATTTT; CDR3 protein: CASSYVDGTDTQYF